The 8 T cell receptor beta chains presented below share a single source sample, sequenced in a study of CD8 T cells in ankylosing spondylitis. TCRdb itself ran the 5' RACE reads through MiXCR, one entry per CDR3 protein. Of a few hundred thousand distinct CDR3 sequences in the sample, around 20% are singletons; the top ten hold roughly 13%. Material: blood, either unsorted or a sorted T cell fraction (not recorded which). The receptors here all came from a male donor with ankylosing spondylitis or in good health (not recorded which).

The chain has TRBV14 and TRBJ2-5, with 9 nucleotides matching TRBD2. CDR1 and CDR2 from the germline V gene are SGHDN and FVKESK. V was pared by 0 bases and J by 5 bases, with 4 bases of the junction left unmatched. The length of the CDR3 is 15 residues. The DNA of the CDR3 is TGTGCCAGCAGCCAAGAGGGGGGACTAGCTGAGACCCAGTACTTC. This sequence encodes CASSQEGGLAETQYF.

The V and J genes are TRBV5-5 and TRBJ2-7; D not certain. This CDR3 is 13 amino acids long. Trimming shortened V by 0 bases and J by 3 bases, and 7 bases separated the two germline ends. Germline CDR1 reads SGHKS; CDR2 reads YYEKEE (reference sequence). The CDR3 DNA reads as TGTGCCAGCAGCTTGGTTATCATCTACGAGCAGTACTTC. Encoded protein: CASSLVIIYEQYF.

This clonotype was detected once. The rearrangement joins TRBV9 to TRBJ2-3; the match to TRBD2 covers 10 bases. There are 19 residues in the CDR3. Germline V CDR1 and CDR2: SGDLS, YYNGEE. Trimming at V came to 3 bases and at J to 4 bases, leaving 17 bases not matched to a gene. This chain's CDR3 is CASSAIPQGSGGFSDTQYF. CDR3 nucleotide sequence: TGTGCCAGCAGCGCAATTCCACAGGGTAGCGGGGGGTTCTCAGATACGCAGTATTTT. Together with reference TRBV9 and TRBJ2-3, the CDR3 gives the full variable domain: DSGVTQTPKHLITATGQRVTLRCSPRSGDLSVYWYQQSLDQGLQFLIQYYNGEERAKGNILERFSAQQFPDLHSELNLSSLELGDSALYFCASSAIPQGSGGFSDTQYFGPGTRLTVL.

The chain combines TRBV7-2 with TRBJ2-7; TRBD1 agrees at 9 bases. The CDR3 sequence is 16 residues long. Germline V lookup: CDR1 SGHTA, CDR2 FQGNSA. V lost 10 bases, J lost 3 bases, and 16 bases stayed unmatched. The CDR3 region is CATRGGQGRRSYEQYF. The CDR3 region has the DNA TGTGCCACCAGGGGGGGACAGGGCCGGCGTAGCTACGAGCAGTACTTC.

This clonotype was detected a few times. The V gene is TRBV7-9, the J gene TRBJ2-7; D may be TRBD1 (6 bases). Germline CDR1 is SEHNR and CDR2 is FQNEAQ (reference sequence). This CDR3 has 14 amino acids. Trimming took off 1 base at V and 4 bases at J, with 11 bases between the two ends. CDR3 protein: CASSLGDNTYEQYF. The CDR3 coding sequence is TGTGCCAGCAGCTTAGGGGACAATACGTACGAGCAGTACTTC.

This clonotype has more than one count but fewer than ten. The rearrangement uses TRBV11-2 and TRBJ2-5; 9 positions agree with TRBD1. CDR1 is SGHAT, CDR2 FQNNGV, per germline. The CDR3 is made up of 16 amino acids. After removal of 1 base from V and 7 bases from J, the junction contained 10 bases not matched to a gene. The CDR3 DNA reads as TGTGCCAGCAGCTTAGGGACAGGGGAGGATGAGGGGACCCAGTACTTC. This codes for CASSLGTGEDEGTQYF.

This clonotype has just a few counts. The V and J genes are TRBV12-3 or TRBV12-4 and TRBJ2-5; D may be TRBD2 (5 bases). V lost 0 bases and J 2 bases, leaving 10 bases between the germline ends. CDR3 length: 15 amino acids. CDR3 DNA: TGTGCCAGCAGTTTAGCTAGCGAGTTACAAGAGACCCAGTACTTC. Amino acid sequence: CASSLASELQETQYF.

The genes are TRBV7-2 and TRBJ1-1; D uncertain. The V gene's germline CDR1 is SGHTA and CDR2 FQGNSA. The CDR3 is 13 residues long. The V end was cut by 2 bases, the J end by 4 bases, with 8 bases between. The CDR3 region is CASSLFGSTEAFF. The CDR3 DNA is TGTGCCAGCAGCTTATTTGGGAGCACTGAAGCTTTCTTT.